This is a list of T cell receptor beta chains from one sample in a study of blood T cell repertoires in COVID-19. Measured with immunoSEQ multiplex PCR; TCRdb has only the in-frame clones, and not every one. The profile covers around 190,000 clones, with roughly 89% appearing a single time and approximately 10% taken by the ten largest. The sample consisted of PBMCs or T cells enriched from blood (not recorded which). The receptors were sampled from a man between 18 and 35 years old with acute COVID-19. Both conserved end residues are part of each CDR3. Fields, in order: J gene, D gene, CDR3 length, clone size, V gene, CDR3 DNA, CDR3 protein. D genes are given only for firm matches. For some rows the clone size is stated as once, few or many, or as a class when expanded; others skip it.

>TRBJ1-1|NA|13|few|TRBV19
TGTGCCAGTAGTCCATCTCAGGGTTCTGAAGCTTTCTTT
CASSPSQGSEAFF
>TRBJ2-7|NA|15|NA|TRBV7-2
TGTGCCAGCAGCCAGGCCCCCACGGGGTCTGACGAGCAGTACTTC
CASSQAPTGSDEQYF
>TRBJ1-5|NA|14|NA|TRBV4-1
TGCGCCAGCAGCCAAGGCTATAGCAATCAGCCCCAGCATTTT
CASSQGYSNQPQHF
>TRBJ2-7|TRBD1|13|NA|TRBV18
TGTGCCAGCTCACCTACACAGGGGTACGAGCAGTACTTC
CASSPTQGYEQYF
>TRBJ2-1|TRBD1|14|NA|TRBV28
TGTGCCACTTACGGGACAGGGAGCTACAATGAGCAGTTCTTC
CATYGTGSYNEQFF
>TRBJ2-2|NA|15|NA|TRBV11-3
TGTGCCAGCAGCGTCACAGTTACGAACACCGGGGAGCTGTTTTTT
CASSVTVTNTGELFF
>TRBJ1-2|NA|17|NA|TRBV27
TGTGCCAGCAGTTTCCAAAACCCAGGTTCGGGGTGGTATGGCTACACCTTC
CASSFQNPGSGWYGYTF
>TRBJ2-7|NA|13|once|TRBV30
TGTGCCTGGAGCCGGACAGCAGCCTACGAGCAGTACTTC
CAWSRTAAYEQYF
>TRBJ2-1|TRBD1|16|NA|TRBV28
TGTGCCAGCAGTACGATGGGGGGGACAGGGTACAATGAGCAGTTCTTC
CASSTMGGTGYNEQFF
>TRBJ2-5|NA|16|NA|TRBV28
TGTGCCAGCAGTTTAGAAGGGGAAGGGTCCCAAGAGACCCAGTACTTC
CASSLEGEGSQETQYF
>TRBJ2-3|TRBD2|15|NA|TRBV2
TGTGCCAGCAGTCCTAGCGGGGGAGGCTCAGATACGCAGTATTTT
CASSPSGGGSDTQYF
>TRBJ2-1|TRBD2|18|once|TRBV25-1
TGTGCCAGCAGTGAGCGTGACCAGCGGGAGTGGGGTCAGGATGAGCAGTTCTTC
CASSERDQREWGQDEQFF
>TRBJ1-4|NA|15|NA|TRBV7-2
TGTGCCAACAGCTTAGTGACTGGGTCGGGTGAAAAACTGTTTTTT
CANSLVTGSGEKLFF
>TRBJ2-2|TRBD2|16|NA|TRBV5-6
TGTGCCAGCAGCTTGGCCCTAGCGGGGAACACCGGGGAGCTGTTTTTT
CASSLALAGNTGELFF
>TRBJ2-2|NA|12|few|TRBV7-8
TGTGCCACCCGCGGCGACGCCGGGGAGCTGTTTTTT
CATRGDAGELFF
>TRBJ2-3|TRBD2|14|NA|TRBV25-1
TGTGCCAGCAATAGGGCGGGGGGCACAGATACGCAGTATTTT
CASNRAGGTDTQYF
>TRBJ2-6|NA|14|NA|TRBV28
TGTGCCAGTGAAACAGGCTCTGGGGCCAACGTCCTGACTTTC
CASETGSGANVLTF
>TRBJ2-1|NA|14|NA|TRBV7-2
TGTGCCAGCAGCTTTAACAGGGTCTACAATGAGCAGTTCTTC
CASSFNRVYNEQFF
>TRBJ2-1|NA|10|NA|TRBV6-1
TGTGCCAGCAGTGAGGAGGGGGCTTTCTTC
CASSEEGAFF
>TRBJ2-5|TRBD1|22|NA|TRBV7-3
TGTGCCAGCAGCTTAACCCCTCCGGACCCCCCCGGACAGGGTTTTTCTCAAGAGACCCAGTACTTC
CASSLTPPDPPGQGFSQETQYF
>TRBJ2-7|TRBD2|15|NA|TRBV28
TGTGCCAGCAGTTTAGGCCGAGCGGGGTCCTACGAGCAGTACTTC
CASSLGRAGSYEQYF
>TRBJ2-5|NA|13|NA|TRBV10-3
TGTGCCACCGGAGACTCCACTGAGGAGACCCAGTACTTC
CATGDSTEETQYF
>TRBJ1-2|NA|14|once|TRBV28
TGTGCCAGCAGTTCCCCCCTCACAGGGACTGGCTACACCTTC
CASSSPLTGTGYTF
>TRBJ2-3|TRBD2|19|NA|TRBV7-3
TGTGCCAGCAGCTTGAGGGGGACTAGCGGGAGTCGGAACACAGATACGCAGTATTTT
CASSLRGTSGSRNTDTQYF
>TRBJ2-7|TRBD2|15|NA|TRBV11-3
TGTGCCAGCAGCCGCACTAGCGGGAGTAACTACGAGCAGTACTTC
CASSRTSGSNYEQYF
>TRBJ1-1|NA|13|NA|TRBV27
TGTGCCAGCAGTTTACGGGAGAACACTGAAGCTTTCTTT
CASSLRENTEAFF
>TRBJ1-1|NA|13|once|TRBV12-5
TGTGCTAGTGGGACGACGGGAAACACTGAAGCTTTCTTT
CASGTTGNTEAFF
>TRBJ2-1|TRBD2|17|NA|TRBV18
TGTGCCAGCTCACCACCGGTGACTAGCGGGTCGCGGGATGAGCAGTTCTTC
CASSPPVTSGSRDEQFF
>TRBJ1-3|NA|14|NA|TRBV28
TGTGCCAGCTCGGGGAGTCGCTCTGGAAACACCATATATTTT
CASSGSRSGNTIYF
>TRBJ2-7|TRBD2|13|NA|TRBV30
TGTGCCTGGACTAGCGGGGTCTCCTACGAGCAGTACTTC
CAWTSGVSYEQYF
>TRBJ2-7|TRBD1|16|NA|TRBV3-1/TRBV3-2
TGTGCCAGCAGCCAAGAGGGACAGGGAAGCTCCTACGAGCAGTACTTC
CASSQEGQGSSYEQYF
>TRBJ2-1|TRBD1|16|NA|TRBV27
TGTGCCAGCAGTTTCCCCGGGACAGGGGGGGGCAATGAGCAGTTCTTC
CASSFPGTGGGNEQFF
>TRBJ1-2|NA|13|NA|TRBV14
TGTGCCAGCAGCCCCGGACAGCTCCGTGGCTACACCTTC
CASSPGQLRGYTF
>TRBJ2-7|TRBD2|14|few|TRBV7-2
TGTGCCAGCAGCCTGACTAGCGGGACTAACGAGCAGTACTTC
CASSLTSGTNEQYF
>TRBJ1-2|TRBD1|14|NA|TRBV28
TGTGCCAGCAGTGCTCCGACAGGGCCATATGGCTACACCTTC
CASSAPTGPYGYTF
>TRBJ1-5|TRBD1|17|NA|TRBV4-1
TGCGCCAGCAGCCAAGGGACAGGGGTAAAGAGCAATCAGCCCCAGCATTTT
CASSQGTGVKSNQPQHF
>TRBJ1-3|NA|14|NA|TRBV28
TGTGCCAGCAGCTCAGGGTCGGATCGAAACACCATATATTTT
CASSSGSDRNTIYF
>TRBJ2-7|NA|14|NA|TRBV14
TGTGCCAGCAGCCAAGACAGGGATCACTACGAGCAGTACTTC
CASSQDRDHYEQYF
>TRBJ2-1|TRBD1|15|NA|TRBV9
TGTGCCAGCAGCGCTACCGGGACAGGGGTCAATGAGCAGTTCTTC
CASSATGTGVNEQFF
>TRBJ2-7|TRBD2|15|NA|TRBV5-1
TGCGCCAGCAGCTTGGGTGGGACTAACACCTACGAGCAGTACTTC
CASSLGGTNTYEQYF
>TRBJ2-1|TRBD2|15|NA|TRBV7-2
TGTGCCAGCAGCTTGGGACTAGCGATTCACAATGAGCAGTTCTTC
CASSLGLAIHNEQFF
>TRBJ2-1|TRBD1|14|NA|TRBV6-5
TGTGCCAGCAGAGCCGGGACAGAGTACAATGAGCAGTTCTTC
CASRAGTEYNEQFF
>TRBJ2-7|TRBD2|17|NA|TRBV6-2/TRBV6-3
TGTGCCAGCAGTGCCCGTGAAGCGGGAGCCTTAGGGTACGAGCAGTACTTC
CASSAREAGALGYEQYF
>TRBJ2-1|NA|14|NA|TRBV5-6
TGTGCCAGCAGGGTACTAGTAAGTCTTGATGAGCAGTTCTTC
CASRVLVSLDEQFF
>TRBJ1-1|NA|13|NA|TRBV28
TGTGCCACCCGAAGCAGACTAAACACTGAAGCTTTCTTT
CATRSRLNTEAFF
>TRBJ2-7|TRBD2|16|NA|TRBV5-1
TGCGCCAGCAGCCACTTACCCGGGACTAGCGGGTACGAGCAGTACTTC
CASSHLPGTSGYEQYF
>TRBJ2-3|TRBD1|16|NA|TRBV7-3
TGTGCCAGCAGCTCACCGGACAGGGGAGACACAGATACGCAGTATTTT
CASSSPDRGDTDTQYF
>TRBJ1-2|NA|13|NA|TRBV28
TGTGCCAGCAGTTCCCCGGGAGACTATGGCTACACCTTC
CASSSPGDYGYTF
>TRBJ2-5|TRBD1|16|NA|TRBV10-3
TGTGCCATCAGTGCCCGCGTAGGGGACAGGGAAGAGACCCAGTACTTC
CAISARVGDREETQYF
>TRBJ2-7|TRBD1|14|once|TRBV2
TGTGCCAGCAAGGGGGCAGGGCAAGCCTACGAGCAGTACTTC
CASKGAGQAYEQYF
>TRBJ1-2|TRBD1|18|NA|TRBV25-1
TGTGCCAGCAGTTTTCTTATTTCCGGGACAGGGACTAACTATGGCTACACCTTC
CASSFLISGTGTNYGYTF
>TRBJ2-1|TRBD2|21|NA|TRBV5-1
TGCGCCAGCAGCTTGGAAGTGTCGGGGCACCTAAAGCGGGACCCTAGGGATGAGCAGTTCTTC
CASSLEVSGHLKRDPRDEQFF
>TRBJ1-1|NA|13|NA|TRBV6-5
TGTGCCAGCAGTTACGGGCAGAACACTGAAGCTTTCTTT
CASSYGQNTEAFF